The 28 T cell receptor beta chains listed next were all sequenced from one sample in a study of blood T cells in healthy people across ages. For the second PCR, which ran for roughly 6 to 11 cycles, a sample-barcoded 5' primer and a J-beta primer mix were used. TCRdb ran MiXCR on the 5' RACE reads and lists one entry per CDR3 protein. The table has about 1.5 million distinct CDR3 sequences, about 42% seen once. Specimen: blood. These receptors all stem from a woman under 30 in good health.

This clonotype was seen a few times. This chain links TRBV28 with TRBJ2-2; tentative D call: TRBD2 (6 bases). The germline CDR1 and CDR2 sequences are MDHEN and SYDVKM. The CDR3 length is 15 residues. V dropped 5 bases and J dropped 4 bases, with 14 bases sitting between them. This chain's CDR3 is CASSRPGVRTGELFF. The CDR3 region has the DNA TGTGCCAGCAGTCGCCCGGGAGTTCGCACCGGGGAGCTGTTTTTT.

The rearrangement uses TRBV7-2 and TRBJ2-1; no clear D gene. The CDR3 is made up of 14 amino acids. Per germline, CDR1 SGHTA and CDR2 FQGNSA. V was shortened by 5 bases and J by 4 bases, with 12 bases between the two germline ends. The CDR3 DNA reads as TGTGCCAGCAGCCCGCACCAACTATACAATGAGCAGTTCTTC. Translated: CASSPHQLYNEQFF.

The chain combines TRBV18 with TRBJ1-4; D uncertain. CDR1 is KGHSH and CDR2 is LQKENI in the germline V gene. The V gene lost 6 bases and the J gene lost 6 bases, with 14 bases spanning the gap. The CDR3 totals 14 residues. CDR3 DNA sequence: TGTGCCAGCTCCACCTCGGGTGGGCATGAAAAACTGTTTTTT. Translated: CASSTSGGHEKLFF.

This chain connects TRBV27 to TRBJ2-7, with 12 bases matching TRBD1. V lost 6 bases and J lost 6; bases outside the gene matches: 15. The germline V gene has CDR1 MNHEY and CDR2 SMNVEV (reference sequence). The CDR3 extends over 17 amino acids. CDR3 protein: CASRMTGTGGEIGEQYF. The DNA for the CDR3 is TGTGCCAGCAGGATGACCGGGACAGGGGGCGAGATAGGCGAGCAGTACTTC.

This clonotype was seen a few times. A much larger clonotype is one base distant, so this may be a read error. The chain carries TRBV2 and TRBJ1-4; the D gene is possibly TRBD1 (6 bases). This CDR3 region has 13 residues. Between the trimmed V and J ends, which lost 6 bases and 8 bases, there was a span of 13 bases. Germline V CDR1 and CDR2: SNHLY, FYNNEI. The CDR3 loop reads CASRAGGAEKLFF. The CDR3 region has the DNA TGTGCCAGCAGAGCGGGGGGGGCGGAAAAACTGTTTTTT.

This clonotype was observed a few times. The rearrangement uses TRBV20-1 and TRBJ2-1; D gene unclear. The germline V gene encodes CDR1 DFQATT and CDR2 SNEGSKA (reference sequence). Trimming took 6 bases from V and 7 from J, leaving 16 bases between them. The CDR3 length is 13 residues. The CDR3 reads CSARELLLNEQFF. CDR3 nucleotide sequence: TGCAGTGCCCGAGAACTCCTTTTGAATGAGCAGTTCTTC.

This clonotype was detected many times. The V call is TRBV29-1, the J call TRBJ1-2; D may be TRBD1 (6 bases). The CDR3 is 12 amino acids. Germline loops: CDR1 SQVTM, CDR2 ANQGSEA. The V end was cut by 7 bases, the J end by 3 bases, with 12 bases between. The CDR3 DNA is TGCAGCGCGTACAGGGTTGACTATGGCTACACCTTC. This codes for CSAYRVDYGYTF. The entire variable domain, with the rest obtained from reference TRBV29-1 and TRBJ1-2, is as follows: SAVISQKPSRDICQRGTSLTIQCQVDSQVTMMFWYRQQPGQSLTLIATANQGSEATYESGFVIDKFPISRPNLTFSTLTVSNMSPEDSSIYLCSAYRVDYGYTFGSGTRLTVV.

Concerning this clonotype itself: Compared with germline, one end of the junction differs, possibly owing to a read error. The chain recombines TRBV7-2 with TRBJ2-5, with D possibly being TRBD1 (5 bases). The CDR3 length is 14 residues. Germline CDR1 SGHTA, CDR2 FQGNSA. The CDR3 loop is CASSFARGQEAQYF. The CDR3 DNA follows: TGTGCCAGCAGCTTTGCAAGGGGCCAAGAGGCCCAGTACTTC. Using reference TRBV7-2 and TRBJ2-5 for the parts outside the CDR3, the full variable domain is GAGVSQSPSNKVTEKGKDVELRCDPISGHTALYWYRQSLGQGLEFLIYFQGNSAPDKSGLPSDRFSAERTGGSVSTLTIQRTQQEDSAVYLCASSFARGQEAQYFGPGTRLLVL.

Notes on this clonotype: A read error may explain this, as a much larger clone is one base away. This chain joins TRBV7-2 and TRBJ1-1; D ambiguous. The length of the CDR3 is 15 residues. Germline CDR1 reads SGHTA; CDR2 reads FQGNSA. CDR3 sequence reads: CASSLAGYRNTGAFF. CDR3 nucleotides: TGTGCCAGCAGCTTAGCGGGGTACAGAAACACTGGAGCTTTCTTT.

The chain recombines TRBV4-3 with TRBJ1-1; 8 bases are a match to TRBD1. Trimming cost V 1 base and J 1 base; bases outside gene matches: 8. Germline V gene sequence: CDR1 LGHNA, CDR2 YSLEER. CDR3 length: 17 residues. CDR3 nucleotides: TGCGCCAGCAGCCAAGGACAGGGGCCGGTATGGAACACTGAAGCTTTCTTT. Translation: CASSQGQGPVWNTEAFF.

The V and J genes are TRBV15 and TRBJ2-7, with 14 bases fitting TRBD2. CDR1 and CDR2 from the germline V gene are LNHNV and YYDKDF (reference sequence). The ends lost 4 bases at V and 7 bases at J; junction bases unmatched: 18. This CDR3 comprises 19 residues. The CDR3 bases are TGTGCCACCAGCATCAGACTAGCGGGAGGGCGAAGAGGTTACAATGAGCAGTACTTC. This translates into CATSIRLAGGRRGYNEQYF.

The V call is TRBV5-1, the J call TRBJ2-3; tentatively, D is TRBD2 (5 bases). V gave up 4 bases and J gave up 4 bases, with 7 bases separating them. Germline V gene sequence: CDR1 SGHRS, CDR2 YFSETQ. This CDR3 comprises 12 residues. The CDR3, as DNA: TGCGCCAGCAGCACGGAGGCAGATACGCAGTATTTT. Its protein product is CASSTEADTQYF.

CDR3 sequence: CASSPQGKNEQFF. CDR3 DNA sequence: TGTGCCAGCAGCCCCCAGGGGAAGAATGAGCAGTTCTTC. The V and J genes are TRBV7-9 and TRBJ2-1; the D gene is possibly TRBD1 (6 bases). Trimming removed 5 bases from V and 7 bases from J, with 12 bases in between. The CDR3 extends over 13 amino acids. The germline V gene encodes CDR1 SEHNR and CDR2 FQNEAQ (reference sequence).

This clonotype was observed a handful of times. The rearrangement joins TRBV10-3 to TRBJ2-3; the D is unclear. The V gene lost 10 bases and the J gene lost 5 bases, with 19 bases spanning the gap. Germline V gene lookup returns CDR1 ENHRY and CDR2 SYGVKD. The length of the CDR3 is 14 residues. The CDR3 spells CATGAASAVDTQYF. The CDR3 DNA reads TGTGCCACGGGCGCTGCCTCTGCGGTAGATACGCAGTATTTT.

The chain is built from TRBV4-1 and TRBJ1-2; no reliable D call. Trimming took off 1 base at V and 8 bases at J, with 20 bases between the two ends. The germline CDR1 and CDR2 sequences are MGHRA and YSYEKL. The length of the CDR3 is 16 residues. For the CDR3, the DNA is TGCGCCAGCAGCCAAGGGACGGCGAAGGGTTACTGGGGCTACACCTTC. It encodes CASSQGTAKGYWGYTF.

This chain uses TRBV7-9 with TRBJ2-7, with a weak D call TRBD1 (7 bases). V was pared by 4 bases and J by 3 bases, with 13 bases between. This CDR3 is 14 amino acids long. Germline V CDR1 and CDR2: SEHNR, FQNEAQ (reference sequence). Written as DNA, the CDR3 is TGTGCCAGCAGCTCTTACAGGGGACTCTACGAGCAGTACTTC. This sequence encodes CASSSYRGLYEQYF.

The chain uses TRBV6-6 and TRBJ1-6, with D hard to call. The V end lost 6 bases, the J end lost 0 bases, and 12 bases lay between the germline ends. Germline V CDR1 and CDR2: MNHNY, SVGAGI (reference sequence). The CDR3 runs 16 residues. The CDR3 sequence is CASSSTQSSYNSPLHF. In nucleotides, the CDR3 is TGTGCCAGCAGCTCCACCCAGAGCTCCTATAATTCACCCCTCCACTTT.

In this sample, this clonotype turned up a few times. This chain joins TRBV12-3 or TRBV12-4 and TRBJ2-1; D is uncertain. The V end was cut by 3 bases, the J end by 6 bases, with 9 bases between. This CDR3 region has 13 residues. The CDR3 DNA is TGTGCCAGCAGTTTCCCTTTGGGCAATGAGCAGTTCTTC. It translates to CASSFPLGNEQFF.

This clonotype has only a few counts. The CDR3, as DNA: TGTGCCTGGAACCCTGGAAGTGACAGGGTACGCGGCTACACCTTC. This codes for CAWNPGSDRVRGYTF. The chain employs TRBV30 and TRBJ1-2; 7 bases are a match to TRBD1. The germline CDR1 and CDR2 sequences are GTSNPN and SVGIG (reference sequence). J lost 8 bases, V lost 4 bases, and 16 bases had no gene match. The CDR3 contains 15 residues.

This clonotype came up many times. V and J are TRBV2 and TRBJ1-1; D not resolved. Germline lookup yields CDR1 SNHLY and CDR2 FYNNEI. The V gene lost 5 bases and the J gene lost 4 bases, with 11 bases spanning the gap. The CDR3 extends over 13 amino acids. CDR3 in amino acids: CASSSGPGTEAFF. The DNA of the CDR3 is TGTGCCAGCAGTTCCGGCCCGGGCACTGAAGCTTTCTTT.

The chain joins TRBV21-1 to TRBJ2-7; the table's TRBD1 call for D was not verified on the DNA. TRBV21-1 is an annotated pseudogene. The CDR3 totals 17 residues. CDR3 nucleotides: TGTGCCAGCAGCTCCCTGGCAGGACAGCGTCGCTCCTACGAGCAGTACTTC. Amino acid sequence: CASSSLAGQRRSYEQYF.

This clonotype was counted between two and nine times. V is TRBV6-6 and J is TRBJ2-7, with TRBD2 matching 7 bases. Germline values: CDR1 MNHNY, CDR2 SVGAGI (reference sequence). The junction had 10 bases not matched to a gene; V was cut back by 5 bases and J by 6 bases. CDR3 length: 14 residues. The CDR3 bases are TGTGCCAGCAGTGCTACTAGCGAACTACCCGAGCAGTACTTC. Translation gives CASSATSELPEQYF.

V and J are TRBV7-2 and TRBJ2-3, with D unresolved. V lost 4 bases to trimming and J lost 6 bases, with 8 bases between them. The CDR3 runs 12 residues. CDR1 is SGHTA and CDR2 is FQGNSA in the germline V gene. CDR3 DNA sequence: TGTGCCAGCAGCTCGTACGGGGATACGCAGTATTTT. Protein: CASSSYGDTQYF.

The sample holds a few counts of this clonotype. V is TRBV4-3 and J is TRBJ1-6; perhaps TRBD1 as D (5 bases). Germline V gene lookup returns CDR1 LGHNA and CDR2 YSLEER. This CDR3 has 18 amino acids. V shed 1 base and J shed 0 bases, with 13 bases lying between them. The CDR3 DNA reads as TGCGCCAGCAGCCAAGCGGAGACAGCGAGCTCCTATAATTCACCCCTCCACTTT. Protein: CASSQAETASSYNSPLHF.

J is TRBJ2-2 and V is TRBV3-1; possibly TRBD1 or TRBD2 for D (5 bases each). V was pared by 3 bases and J by 6 bases, with 17 bases between. Germline V lookup: CDR1 LGHDT, CDR2 YNNKEL (reference sequence). The CDR3 runs 16 residues. The DNA for the CDR3 is TGTGCCAGCAGCCATAATACGGGAAGGGGATCCGGGGAGCTGTTTTTT. Its translation: CASSHNTGRGSGELFF.

The rearrangement uses TRBV20-1 and TRBJ2-1, with D perhaps assigned TRBD1 or TRBD2 (5 bases each). The better agreement between TRBJ2-7 and the DNA end casts doubt on the J call. Germline-derived CDR1 and CDR2 are DFQATT and SNEGSKA (reference sequence). The CDR3 is made up of 15 amino acids. CDR3 bases: TGCAGTGCTCCGGGTCGGCGAGGGGTCTACAATGAGCAGTACTTC. It translates to CSAPGRRGVYNEQYF.

The chain joins TRBV10-3 to TRBJ2-7, with D unclear. In germline, CDR1 is ENHRY, CDR2 SYGVKD. The CDR3 consists of 14 residues. V was trimmed by 0 bases and J by 5 bases, leaving 11 bases between them. The CDR3 DNA sequence: TGTGCCATCAGTGAGTCGAATGGCGTAGACGAGCAGTACTTC. It codes for CAISESNGVDEQYF.

The chain recombines TRBV4-1 with TRBJ2-3, with a possible D match to TRBD2 (7 bases). V was shortened by 0 bases and J by 2 bases, with 18 bases between the two germline ends. CDR1 and CDR2 (germline): MGHRA, YSYEKL. The CDR3 has 18 amino acids. Here the CDR3 DNA reads TGCGCCAGCAGCCAAGAAAATTACGGCGGGGGCAACACAGATACGCAGTATTTT. Its translation: CASSQENYGGGNTDTQYF.